Listed below are T cell receptor beta chains from one sample, sequenced in a study of T-cell reconstitution after alpha-beta-depleted transplantation in children. TCRdb independently ran MiXCR on the PCR reads; one entry per CDR3 protein. The sample lists around 200,000 distinct CDR3 sequences; about 11% were seen once. The input for sequencing was PBMCs, taken before TCRalphabeta/CD19-depleted stem cell transplant. The source of these receptors is a child under two years old with acute myeloid leukemia, due to receive a stem cell transplant. CDR3s include the opening cysteine and the closing phenylalanine or tryptophan. Fields, in order: J gene, clone size, D gene, V gene, CDR3 DNA, CDR3 protein. D genes are given only for firm matches. The size entry is marked missing in some rows and otherwise reads once, few, many or a size class.

j_call: TRBJ1-2; clone_size: -; d_call: TRBD1; v_call: TRBV6-1; cdr3_nt: TGTGCCAGCGGACCCCCGGGACAGGGACCCTATGGCTACACCTTC; cdr3_aa: CASGPPGQGPYGYTF
j_call: TRBJ2-7; clone_size: -; d_call: -; v_call: TRBV11-3; cdr3_nt: TGTGCCAGCAGCCTCACAGGAGCCGAGCAGTACTTC; cdr3_aa: CASSLTGAEQYF
j_call: TRBJ2-3; clone_size: many; d_call: -; v_call: TRBV3-1; cdr3_nt: TGTGCCAGCAGCCAAGGGGATGGGAATACGCAGTATTTT; cdr3_aa: CASSQGDGNTQYF
j_call: TRBJ2-1; clone_size: many; d_call: -; v_call: TRBV20-1; cdr3_nt: TGCAGTGCTAGGACAGGCTCTGAGCAGTTCTTC; cdr3_aa: CSARTGSEQFF
j_call: TRBJ1-5; clone_size: many; d_call: -; v_call: TRBV27; cdr3_nt: TGTGCCAGCAGTTCAGGCAGAGTTGAAGGCAATCAGCCCCAGCATTTT; cdr3_aa: CASSSGRVEGNQPQHF
j_call: TRBJ2-6; clone_size: -; d_call: -; v_call: TRBV5-1; cdr3_nt: TGCGCCAGCAGCATGGCCCCCGGGGGCGCAGGTGGGGCCAACGTCCTGACTTTC; cdr3_aa: CASSMAPGGAGGANVLTF
j_call: TRBJ2-4; clone_size: many; d_call: -; v_call: TRBV7-8; cdr3_nt: TGTGCCAGCAGCTTAGAAGGGTTTCTCATTCAGTACTTC; cdr3_aa: CASSLEGFLIQYF
j_call: TRBJ2-1; clone_size: many; d_call: TRBD2; v_call: TRBV20-1; cdr3_nt: TGCAGTGCGAGGACTAGCGGGAGGGCCCCAAATGAGCAGTTCTTC; cdr3_aa: CSARTSGRAPNEQFF
j_call: TRBJ1-2; clone_size: many; d_call: -; v_call: TRBV14; cdr3_nt: TGTGCCAGCAGCCAAGTAGGCAGGGAATCCTATGGCTACACCTTC; cdr3_aa: CASSQVGRESYGYTF
j_call: TRBJ2-1; clone_size: many; d_call: TRBD2; v_call: TRBV27; cdr3_nt: TGTGCCAGCAGCTCACTAGCGGGAAATAATGAGCAGTTCTTC; cdr3_aa: CASSSLAGNNEQFF
j_call: TRBJ2-3; clone_size: few; d_call: -; v_call: TRBV18; cdr3_nt: TGTGCCAGCAACCGGGACAACACAGATACGCAGTATTTT; cdr3_aa: CASNRDNTDTQYF
j_call: TRBJ1-2; clone_size: many; d_call: -; v_call: TRBV5-1; cdr3_nt: TGCGCCAGCAGCTTCGGGCAGGGGAATTTTGGCTACACCTTC; cdr3_aa: CASSFGQGNFGYTF
j_call: TRBJ1-5; clone_size: -; d_call: TRBD1; v_call: TRBV20-1; cdr3_nt: TGCAGTGCTAGGACAGGGATAGTTCAGCCCCAGCATTTT; cdr3_aa: CSARTGIVQPQHF
j_call: TRBJ2-2; clone_size: many; d_call: TRBD1; v_call: TRBV11-2; cdr3_nt: TGTGCCAGCAGCTTAACGACAGGGTACACCGGGGAGCTGTTTTTT; cdr3_aa: CASSLTTGYTGELFF
j_call: TRBJ2-7; clone_size: many; d_call: -; v_call: TRBV20-1; cdr3_nt: TGCAGTGCTAGAGATAGCGCCCGGGGCCGAAGCTCCTACGAGCAGTACTTC; cdr3_aa: CSARDSARGRSSYEQYF
j_call: TRBJ2-1; clone_size: many; d_call: -; v_call: TRBV29-1; cdr3_nt: TGCAGCGCAACAGGGTACAATGAGCAGTTCTTC; cdr3_aa: CSATGYNEQFF
j_call: TRBJ2-4; clone_size: many; d_call: -; v_call: TRBV28; cdr3_nt: TGTGCCAGCTTTGGCGGAGTAGCCAAAAACATTCAGTACTTC; cdr3_aa: CASFGGVAKNIQYF
j_call: TRBJ2-7; clone_size: many; d_call: TRBD2; v_call: TRBV6-5; cdr3_nt: TGTGCCAGCAGTTACTCCGGGAGGGCCTACGAGCAGTACTTC; cdr3_aa: CASSYSGRAYEQYF
j_call: TRBJ2-2; clone_size: -; d_call: TRBD1; v_call: TRBV5-4; cdr3_nt: TGTGCCAGCAGCCCGGGGGGACAGGGTCCCGGGGAGCTGTTTTTT; cdr3_aa: CASSPGGQGPGELFF
j_call: TRBJ2-5; clone_size: -; d_call: -; v_call: TRBV10-3; cdr3_nt: TGTGCCATCAGTGAGGGAGGACGAAGACGGGGGTCGGAGACCCAGTACTTC; cdr3_aa: CAISEGGRRRGSETQYF
j_call: TRBJ2-1; clone_size: many; d_call: TRBD2; v_call: TRBV20-1; cdr3_nt: TGCAGTGCTAAGAGTTTAGCGGGAGGGTCCTACAATGAGCAGTTCTTC; cdr3_aa: CSAKSLAGGSYNEQFF
j_call: TRBJ1-2; clone_size: -; d_call: -; v_call: TRBV6-1; cdr3_nt: TGTGCCAGCAGTGACTCAGGGAACTATGGCTACACCTTC; cdr3_aa: CASSDSGNYGYTF
j_call: TRBJ2-3; clone_size: -; d_call: TRBD2; v_call: TRBV7-3; cdr3_nt: TGTGCCAGCAGTTCAGCGGGGGAGAGCACAGATACGCAGTATTTT; cdr3_aa: CASSSAGESTDTQYF
j_call: TRBJ1-1; clone_size: many; d_call: -; v_call: TRBV7-9; cdr3_nt: TGTGCCAGCAGCTTACAGGGACTCTACACTGAAGCTTTCTTT; cdr3_aa: CASSLQGLYTEAFF
j_call: TRBJ2-1; clone_size: few; d_call: TRBD2; v_call: TRBV5-1; cdr3_nt: TGCGCCAGCAGCTTGGGCGGGGGGCGGGGTGAGCAGTTCTTC; cdr3_aa: CASSLGGGRGEQFF
j_call: TRBJ2-2; clone_size: many; d_call: -; v_call: TRBV5-1; cdr3_nt: TGCGCCAGCAGCCTGGCCGGGGCAGGCACCGGGGAGCTGTTTTTT; cdr3_aa: CASSLAGAGTGELFF
j_call: TRBJ2-2; clone_size: many; d_call: TRBD2; v_call: TRBV20-1; cdr3_nt: TGCAGTGCTAGTTCGCTAGCGGAGAACACCGGGGAGCTGTTTTTT; cdr3_aa: CSASSLAENTGELFF
j_call: TRBJ2-3; clone_size: many; d_call: -; v_call: TRBV7-9; cdr3_nt: TGTGCCAGCAGCCCCCTTACTAGTAGGGCAGATACGCAGTATTTT; cdr3_aa: CASSPLTSRADTQYF
j_call: TRBJ1-1; clone_size: -; d_call: -; v_call: TRBV7-3; cdr3_nt: TGTGCCAACAGCCTAAACGGTGGGATGAACACTGAAGCTTTCTTT; cdr3_aa: CANSLNGGMNTEAFF
j_call: TRBJ1-3; clone_size: many; d_call: -; v_call: TRBV12-3/TRBV12-4; cdr3_nt: TGTGCCAGCAGTCTTGGTGACGTCTCTGGAAACACCATATATTTT; cdr3_aa: CASSLGDVSGNTIYF
j_call: TRBJ2-7; clone_size: many; d_call: -; v_call: TRBV18; cdr3_nt: TGTGCCAGCTCACGAGCAAACAGGGTTGGCTACGAGCAGTACTTC; cdr3_aa: CASSRANRVGYEQYF
j_call: TRBJ1-1; clone_size: many; d_call: -; v_call: TRBV27; cdr3_nt: TGTGCCAGCATGACACCGGACAGTCCCCGGGCTTTCTTT; cdr3_aa: CASMTPDSPRAFF
j_call: TRBJ1-2; clone_size: many; d_call: -; v_call: TRBV12-3/TRBV12-4; cdr3_nt: TGTGCCAGCAGTTTAGGACATCGTGTCCTAGGGGGCTACACCTTC; cdr3_aa: CASSLGHRVLGGYTF
j_call: TRBJ2-2; clone_size: many; d_call: TRBD2; v_call: TRBV20-1; cdr3_nt: TGCAGTGCCGGACTAGCGAACACCGGGGAGCTGTTTTTT; cdr3_aa: CSAGLANTGELFF
j_call: TRBJ2-2; clone_size: few; d_call: TRBD2; v_call: TRBV5-1; cdr3_nt: TGCGCCAGCAGCCCCGCTAGCGGGAGCATCGGCGGGGAGCTGTTTTTT; cdr3_aa: CASSPASGSIGGELFF
j_call: TRBJ2-7; clone_size: many; d_call: TRBD2; v_call: TRBV20-1; cdr3_nt: TGCAGTGCTCTCAAGCGGGAATTAATGCCGGAGCAGTACTTC; cdr3_aa: CSALKRELMPEQYF
j_call: TRBJ2-5; clone_size: many; d_call: TRBD1; v_call: TRBV12-3/TRBV12-4; cdr3_nt: TGTGCCAGCAGTTTAGTGGACAGGGCAGAGACCCAGTACTTC; cdr3_aa: CASSLVDRAETQYF
j_call: TRBJ2-1; clone_size: many; d_call: TRBD2; v_call: TRBV18; cdr3_nt: TGTGCCAGCTCACCAAAGACACTAGCGGGAGAATTCAATGAGCAGTTCTTC; cdr3_aa: CASSPKTLAGEFNEQFF
j_call: TRBJ2-7; clone_size: many; d_call: -; v_call: TRBV20-1; cdr3_nt: TGCAGTGCTAGAGGGCGGACGACTTCGGGGGACTACGAGCAGTACTTC; cdr3_aa: CSARGRTTSGDYEQYF
j_call: TRBJ1-2; clone_size: -; d_call: TRBD1; v_call: TRBV11-2; cdr3_nt: TGTGCCAGCAGCCAGACAGGGGTCTCTGGCTACACCTTC; cdr3_aa: CASSQTGVSGYTF
j_call: TRBJ2-1; clone_size: many; d_call: -; v_call: TRBV30; cdr3_nt: TGTGCCTGGAGTGTACGAGAGAGGGGCGCCTACAATGAGCAGTTCTTC; cdr3_aa: CAWSVRERGAYNEQFF
j_call: TRBJ2-1; clone_size: many; d_call: TRBD1; v_call: TRBV7-8; cdr3_nt: TGTGCCAGCAGGGTTACAGGGGGAGTGGAGCAGTTCTTC; cdr3_aa: CASRVTGGVEQFF
j_call: TRBJ2-1; clone_size: few; d_call: TRBD2; v_call: TRBV7-9; cdr3_nt: TGTGCCAGCAGCTCCCGCGGGGGGGCCTCCTACAATGAGCAGTTCTTC; cdr3_aa: CASSSRGGASYNEQFF
j_call: TRBJ2-5; clone_size: many; d_call: TRBD2; v_call: TRBV2; cdr3_nt: TGTGCCAGCAATACCGCGGCGGGAGCTGGGACCCAGTACTTC; cdr3_aa: CASNTAAGAGTQYF
j_call: TRBJ2-7; clone_size: many; d_call: -; v_call: TRBV7-9; cdr3_nt: TGTGCCAGCAGCTTAGCGACGCGGTACGAGCAGTACTTC; cdr3_aa: CASSLATRYEQYF
j_call: TRBJ1-1; clone_size: many; d_call: TRBD1; v_call: TRBV7-9; cdr3_nt: TGTGCCAGCAGCTTATTCTCAAGGCAGGGGGCAGCTTTCTTT; cdr3_aa: CASSLFSRQGAAFF
j_call: TRBJ2-1; clone_size: many; d_call: -; v_call: TRBV18; cdr3_nt: TGTGCCAGCTCCCGCACCGGGACTGGTTTAATCCGACAAGACAATGAGCAGTTCTTC; cdr3_aa: CASSRTGTGLIRQDNEQFF
j_call: TRBJ2-7; clone_size: many; d_call: TRBD1; v_call: TRBV19; cdr3_nt: TGTGCCAGTGGACAGGGGGCGCAACCCCTCGAGCAGTACTTC; cdr3_aa: CASGQGAQPLEQYF